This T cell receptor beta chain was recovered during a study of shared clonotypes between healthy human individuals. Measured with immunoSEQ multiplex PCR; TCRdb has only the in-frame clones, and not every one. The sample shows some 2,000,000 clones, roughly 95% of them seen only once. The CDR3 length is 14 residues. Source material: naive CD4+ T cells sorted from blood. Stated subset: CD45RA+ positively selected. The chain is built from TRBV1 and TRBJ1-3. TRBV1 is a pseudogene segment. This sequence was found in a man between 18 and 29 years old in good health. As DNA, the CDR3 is TGCACCAGCAGCCAAGGGGTATCTGGAAACACCATATATTTT. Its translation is CTSSQGVSGNTIYF.